A selection of T cell receptor beta chains follows, all from one sample in a study of CD8+CD57+ T cells in acquired aplastic anemia. A single record per CDR3 protein comes from TCRdb applying MiXCR to the reads. The profile shows tens of thousands of distinct CDR3 sequences, roughly 72% of them singletons. Material for sequencing was sorted CD4+, CD8+, or CD8+CD57+ T cells (not recorded which) from PBMCs. The receptors were gathered from a human donor with aplastic anemia. Both conserved end residues are part of each CDR3. D genes are given only for firm matches. Clone size is stated in some rows and not others, as once, few, many or a class when expanded.

d_gene | j_gene | abundance | v_gene | CDR3nt | CDR3aa
NA | TRBJ2-1 | NA | TRBV15 | TGTGCCACCAGCAGCGAAATGAGCTCCTACAATGAGCAGTTCTTC | CATSSEMSSYNEQFF
NA | TRBJ2-5 | NA | TRBV20-1 | TGCAGTGCCCCTACAGGGACGGAGACCCAGTACTTC | CSAPTGTETQYF
NA | TRBJ2-7 | many | TRBV28 | TGTGCCAGCAGGACGGTCGACGGGAGTGACGAGCAGTACTTC | CASRTVDGSDEQYF
NA | TRBJ2-3 | NA | TRBV24-1 | TGTGCCACCAGTGAGGTCACAGATACGCAGTATTTT | CATSEVTDTQYF
NA | TRBJ1-4 | NA | TRBV4-1 | TGCGCCAGCAGCCAAGCGGTAAATGAAAAACTGTTTTTT | CASSQAVNEKLFF
NA | TRBJ2-1 | NA | TRBV10-3 | TGTGCCATTGGGGTAGAGCAGGGGGGAGACAATGAGCAGTTCTTC | CAIGVEQGGDNEQFF
NA | TRBJ2-3 | NA | TRBV25-1 | TGTGCCAGCAGTGAATTTCTAGCGAACACAGATACGCAGTATTTT | CASSEFLANTDTQYF
NA | TRBJ2-3 | NA | TRBV7-6 | TGTGCCAGCAGCTTTTCTGGGGGCACAGATACGCAGTATTTT | CASSFSGGTDTQYF
TRBD2 | TRBJ2-1 | NA | TRBV2 | TGCGCCAGCAGCTTAGCGGGGGTGATTAGAGATGAGCAGTTCTTC | CASSLAGVIRDEQFF
NA | TRBJ2-4 | NA | TRBV7-2 | TGTGCCAGCAGCTTAGGGCAGGGGAACATTCAGTACTTC | CASSLGQGNIQYF
TRBD1 | TRBJ2-3 | NA | TRBV2 | TGTGCCAGCAAAGGGACAGGGGCCACAGATACGCAGTATTTT | CASKGTGATDTQYF
NA | TRBJ2-7 | NA | TRBV7-2 | TGTGCCAGCAGCTTAACCCGGGGAAGTTACGAGCAGTACTTC | CASSLTRGSYEQYF
NA | TRBJ2-7 | once | TRBV20-1 | TGCAGTGCTGCCGGGACAAGTTTCTACGAGCAGTACTTC | CSAAGTSFYEQYF
TRBD1 | TRBJ2-5 | few | TRBV7-7 | TGTGCTAGCAGCGCGACAGGGGGCGATGGGACCCAGTACTTC | CASSATGGDGTQYF
NA | TRBJ2-5 | large | TRBV7-9 | TGTGCCAGCAGCTTAGAACAGGGTGTCGGAGAGACCCAGTACTTC | CASSLEQGVGETQYF
NA | TRBJ2-3 | NA | TRBV20-1 | TGCAGTGCAACCCCCTCCACAGATACGCAGTATTTT | CSATPSTDTQYF
TRBD2 | TRBJ2-1 | NA | TRBV5-1 | TGCGCCAGCAGCACCGGACTAGCGGGAGGCGGGAATGAGCAGTTCTTC | CASSTGLAGGGNEQFF
NA | TRBJ1-1 | few | TRBV7-9 | TGTGCCAGCAGCTTGGTACAGAACACTGAAGCTTTCTTT | CASSLVQNTEAFF
TRBD1 | TRBJ2-5 | NA | TRBV19 | TGTGCCAGTAGTCGGACAGGGCCGGGGGAGACCCAGTACTTC | CASSRTGPGETQYF
NA | TRBJ2-7 | NA | TRBV7-8 | TGTGCCAGCAGTTTATTGGGGGGCGAGCAGTACTTC | CASSLLGGEQYF
TRBD2 | TRBJ2-5 | NA | TRBV10-2 | TGCGCCAGCAGAGGACTAGAGGAGACCCAGTACTTC | CASRGLEETQYF
NA | TRBJ2-3 | NA | TRBV19 | TGTGCCAGTAGCCTGGCCCCCACAGATACGCAGTATTTT | CASSLAPTDTQYF
TRBD1 | TRBJ1-6 | few | TRBV15 | TGTGCCACCAGCAGAGGCCAGGGGGAATCACCCCTCCACTTT | CATSRGQGESPLHF
NA | TRBJ1-2 | NA | TRBV20-1 | TGCAGTGCTAGCTCACGAGAGGGGAACTATGGCTACACCTTC | CSASSREGNYGYTF
NA | TRBJ2-7 | few | TRBV6-2/TRBV6-3 | TGTGCCAGCAGTTACTCGGTCCTCCCCGGAGGTTCCGAGCAGTACTTC | CASSYSVLPGGSEQYF
NA | TRBJ1-1 | NA | TRBV6-1 | TGTGCCAGCAAGAGTGGGAACACTGAAGCTTTCTTT | CASKSGNTEAFF
TRBD2 | TRBJ2-3 | NA | TRBV20-1 | TGCAGTGCTGCGACTCAAGCGGGGCGAGGAGATACGCAGTATTTT | CSAATQAGRGDTQYF
NA | TRBJ1-2 | NA | TRBV7-9 | TGTGCCAGCAGCTTAGTCAGCCTTTATGGCTACACCTTC | CASSLVSLYGYTF
NA | TRBJ2-7 | NA | TRBV15 | TGTGCCACCAGCAGGCCGCCCCTCTACGAGCAGTACTTC | CATSRPPLYEQYF
NA | TRBJ2-1 | few | TRBV20-1 | TGCAGTGCTTCCCCACGAGGGGCAAGCTCCTACAATGAGCAGTTCTTC | CSASPRGASSYNEQFF
NA | TRBJ1-5 | NA | TRBV24-1 | TGTGCCTCAATTAGGGTCGAGCGCAATCAGCCCCAGCATTTT | CASIRVERNQPQHF
NA | TRBJ2-7 | many | TRBV7-9 | TGTGCCAGCATCGACAGCTCCTACGAGCAGTACTTC | CASIDSSYEQYF
TRBD2 | TRBJ2-3 | NA | TRBV10-1 | TGCGCCAGCAGGCCCGGACTAGCGGGAAACCCCACAGATACGCAGTATTTT | CASRPGLAGNPTDTQYF
NA | TRBJ2-5 | NA | TRBV24-1 | TGTGCCAGCAGTCCTAAAGAGACCCAGTACTTC | CASSPKETQYF
NA | TRBJ2-7 | many | TRBV5-1 | TGCGCCAGCAGCTTCGGGGGGCTCTCCTACGAGCAGTACTTC | CASSFGGLSYEQYF
NA | TRBJ2-7 | NA | TRBV7-9 | TGTGCCAGCCCCCCACGCCACACCTACGAGCAGTACTTC | CASPPRHTYEQYF
NA | TRBJ1-5 | NA | TRBV10-3 | TGTGCCATCAGTAGGGACGGTAGCAATCAGCCCCAGCATTTT | CAISRDGSNQPQHF
NA | TRBJ2-3 | NA | TRBV24-1 | TGTGCCACCAGTGAGGGGTCAGATACGCAGTATTTT | CATSEGSDTQYF
TRBD1 | TRBJ2-3 | once | TRBV29-1 | TGCAGCGTTGCCGGGACAGGTAGCACAGATACGCAGTATTTT | CSVAGTGSTDTQYF
NA | TRBJ1-1 | NA | TRBV27 | TGTGCCAGCGGATCGCGGGGAAGGGACACTGAAGCTTTCTTT | CASGSRGRDTEAFF
NA | TRBJ1-5 | NA | TRBV2 | TGTGCCAGCAGTGAATTTCGGGGTGGCAATCAGCCCCAGCATTTT | CASSEFRGGNQPQHF